These 6 T cell receptor beta chains were all obtained from the same sample, sequenced in a study of shared clonotypes between healthy human individuals. TCRdb's table, derived via immunoSEQ multiplex PCR, lists solely in-frame clones and lacks some. Here the sample spans approximately 1.1 million clones, approximately 80% being singletons. Sequencing input: memory CD4+ T cells from PBMCs. The subset denotes: CD45RA-negative fraction. All receptors come from a man younger than 35 in good health. Some clones in this sample may be carry-over from other donors' samples.

The chain links TRBV9 to TRBJ2-2, with D possibly TRBD1 on 5 matching bases. CDR1 SGDLS and CDR2 YYNGEE come from the germline V gene. Trimming stripped 1 base from V and 6 bases from J, with 7 bases between. The CDR3 covers 13 residues. The CDR3 DNA follows: TGTGCCAGCAGCGTACAGGGCGCCGGGGAGCTGTTTTTT. It is translated as CASSVQGAGELFF.

This clone was detected only a few times. The same CDR3 can be traced to other DNA sequences in this sample. J is TRBJ1-1 and V is TRBV30; D unresolved. CDR1 is GTSNPN, CDR2 SVGIG, per germline (reference sequence). The CDR3 has 11 residues. V lost 3 bases and J 0 bases, leaving 2 bases between the germline ends. In DNA form, the CDR3 reads TGTGCCTGGAGGCTGAACACTGAAGCTTTCTTT. It codes for CAWRLNTEAFF.

The V gene is TRBV7-3, the J gene TRBJ2-7, with 7 bases matching TRBD2. Germline V lookup: CDR1 SGHTA, CDR2 FQGTGA. CDR3 size: 14 residues. V shed 5 bases and J 2 bases; nucleotides not matched to a gene: 6. The CDR3 loop is CASSPTGTTYEQYF. DNA of the CDR3: TGTGCCAGCAGCCCGACCGGGACTACCTACGAGCAGTACTTC. Variable domain in full (rest from reference TRBV7-3 and TRBJ2-7): GAGVSQTPSNKVTEKGKYVELRCDPISGHTALYWYRQSLGQGPEFLIYFQGTGAADDSGLPNDRFFAVRPEGSVSTLKIQRTERGDSAVYLCASSPTGTTYEQYFGPGTRLTVT.

This chain uses TRBV4-1 with TRBJ1-5; D uncertain. V was clipped by 1 base and J by 5 bases, with 9 bases between them. The length of the CDR3 is 14 residues. Germline-derived CDR1 and CDR2 are MGHRA and YSYEKL. The CDR3 loop is CASSQVTGYQPQHF. CDR3 DNA sequence: TGCGCCAGCAGCCAAGTCACGGGTTATCAGCCCCAGCATTTT.

This clone was picked up a small number of times. The chain uses TRBV2 and TRBJ2-5; the D is unclear. The CDR3 contains 12 residues. Per the germline V gene, CDR1 is SNHLY and CDR2 is FYNNEI. Trimming stripped 2 bases from V and 5 bases from J, with 6 bases between. The CDR3 region is CASSEQGETQYF. The CDR3, as DNA: TGTGCCAGCAGTGAACAAGGGGAGACCCAGTACTTC.

The chain uses TRBV28 and TRBJ1-5; D perhaps matches TRBD1 (5 bases). This CDR3 spans 13 amino acids. CDR1 and CDR2 from the germline V gene are MDHEN and SYDVKM. Trimming pared 6 bases from V and 7 bases from J, leaving 13 bases between. In DNA, the CDR3 is TGTGCCAGCAGGTACCTTAGGACACAGCCCCAGCATTTT. Protein sequence: CASRYLRTQPQHF.